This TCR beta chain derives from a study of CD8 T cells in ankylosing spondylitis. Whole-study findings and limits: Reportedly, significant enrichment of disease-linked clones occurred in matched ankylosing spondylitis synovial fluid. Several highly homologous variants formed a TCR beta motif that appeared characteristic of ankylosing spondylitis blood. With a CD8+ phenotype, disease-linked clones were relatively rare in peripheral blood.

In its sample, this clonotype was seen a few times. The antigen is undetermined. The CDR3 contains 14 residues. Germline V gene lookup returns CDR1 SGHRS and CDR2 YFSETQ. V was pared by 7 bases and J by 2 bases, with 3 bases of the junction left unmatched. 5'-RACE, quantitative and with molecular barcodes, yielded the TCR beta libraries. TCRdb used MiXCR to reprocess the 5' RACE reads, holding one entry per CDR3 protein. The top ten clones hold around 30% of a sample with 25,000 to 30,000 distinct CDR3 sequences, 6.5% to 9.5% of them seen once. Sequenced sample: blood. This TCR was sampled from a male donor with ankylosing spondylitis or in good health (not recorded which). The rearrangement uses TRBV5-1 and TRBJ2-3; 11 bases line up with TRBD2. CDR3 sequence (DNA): TGCGCCAGCGCGACTAGCGGGGACACAGATACGCAGTATTTT. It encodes CASATSGDTDTQYF.